One T cell receptor beta chain is described in this entry. This clone appeared a few times. This receptor's antigen is unknown. No base quality values were provided; no much bigger clone lies one nucleotide off. The cohort was made up of roughly 670 healthy bone marrow donors. All cohort members were sampled while nominally healthy, although unrecorded immune exposures were likely present. The donor tested CMV seronegative, placing the donor among the roughly 400 seronegative members of the cohort. A peripheral blood sample was collected from each donor, and TCR beta sequencing was performed on peripheral blood mononuclear cells. The Qiagen DNeasy Blood Extraction Kit was used to extract genomic DNA from the blood cell samples. This sample was included in a study of cytomegalovirus exposure and HLA in healthy donors (dated by TCRdb to about 2017). At the level of the whole study: An earlier analysis of under 600 of the donors reported more than 250 Gb of sequence data and some 120 million unique TCR beta sequences from 150 million to 200 million T cells. Every repertoire in the discovery cohort had been generated on one and the same sequencing platform. Of the 300 to 450 genotyped donors, 75% to 85% were placed in the genetic ancestry cluster associated with self-reported Caucasian donors. Roughly 300 gigabases of sequencing data and 75 million to 85 million unique TCR sequences made up an early release that covered approximately 650 HLA-typed donors. The aim of the study was to test whether cataloging public T cell receptors could identify signatures of past pathogen exposure. HLA typing covered class I and class II loci at four-digit resolution. In the later analysis, no new phenotypic data were used to find candidate immune exposures; instead, reliance was placed on TCR beta sequences and their occurrence across donors. Across 398 genotyped donors of the cohort, an average of approximately 220,000 unique TCR beta nucleotide sequences per donor were sequenced, and roughly 17% of those sequences were non-productive. The study used immunosequencing to profile the T cell repertoires of hundreds of subjects and linked those repertoires to cytomegalovirus serostatus. A later genetic analysis used genome-wide SNP genotypes for about 60% of the roughly 700 donors, treating that subset as a discovery cohort. The study combined high-throughput TCR immunosequencing, statistical association of individual TCRs with disease status, and machine learning to predict cytomegalovirus infection status. Because of strong linkage in the cohort, roughly five DR-DQ haplotypes were treated as single units for association and clustering. A later analysis re-examined previously published TCR beta repertoires from 610 or so donors and added high-resolution HLA genotyping to investigate patterns of TCR occurrence. An earlier analysis of 500 to 650 of the donors applied high-throughput TCR beta sequencing to assess whether each TCR beta V gene segment acted as functional or pseudogenic. The number of donors typed differed by locus, with 629-630 for A, B, C, DRB1 and DQB1, more than 500 for DQA1, nearly 610 for DPA1, and some 450 for DPB1. Donor age, sex, ethnicity and CMV serostatus were collected together with the repertoire data. Besides the first cohort of under 700 subjects, a separate validation cohort made up of 120 or so different subjects was used. General study outcomes and caveats: Compared with the 666-donor mean, donors in an Asian-associated ancestry cluster had fewer N-insertions in productive TCRs, according to a later genetic analysis. Because some donors lacked HLA typing at each locus, the association tests relied only on the typed subset. An earlier analysis of 587 of the donors showed that most TCR beta V segments appeared in productive rearrangements either about 87% or about 30% of the time, which broadly matched IMGT annotations. V-gene and J-gene trimming of TCR beta chains was associated with a missense DCLRE1C variant in a later genetic analysis, and the association was replicated in an independent cohort. CMV serostatus was the only immune exposure information available for the cohort. According to a later analysis, parvovirus B19, influenza, CMV and Epstein-Barr virus appeared linked to several top co-occurrence clusters. Correlated functional status among segregating V segments might reflect linkage disequilibrium, but an unknown experimental factor could not be ruled out. A later analysis found that HLA-associated TCR beta chains were more clonally expanded and had lower generation probabilities than equally common non-associated chains. According to the authors, the approach could potentially be generalized to other disease states and immunological phenotypes. A further reported finding was that TCR beta sequences accurately predicted the HLA-A and HLA-B alleles for most subjects in the first cohort. A later analysis associated 15,000 to 20,000 TCR beta sequences with specific HLA alleles at a false discovery rate of 0.05. Most TCR sequences were observed very rarely across donors, whereas some public TCRs were present in many individuals. Strong co-occurrence of HLA alleles, especially DR and DQ, made assigning TCR associations to individual alleles difficult. The sequencing pipeline was judged likely to have produced a cluster of highly shared sequence variants as a technical artifact. A few of the identified cytomegalovirus-associated TCR beta chains were confirmed in vitro to be specific for cytomegalovirus antigens. Roughly uniform sequencing depth across donors was assumed in presence/absence analyses, although this assumption may not hold. Some IMGT-functional V segments, including TRBV6-2 and TRBV6-3, could not be distinguished by the 87-base-pair reads and were therefore excluded. In a later analysis, TCR association rates were found to vary across HLA loci, with the most associated TCRs seen for DRB1 alleles and the fewest for HLA-C alleles. In both the original and validation cohorts, the classifier was reported to diagnose cytomegalovirus status with high specificity and sensitivity. Because counts were too low, roughly 18 rarely observed V segments, including chromosome 9 orphons, were left out of the earlier analysis of over 550 of the donors. The study listed 164 TCR beta chains as associated with cytomegalovirus. In this cohort, only TCR beta chains were sequenced, and detectable features were limited by the absence of alpha or paired-chain data. Most CMV-associated TCR beta chains appeared to be HLA-restricted in a later analysis, and the HLA associations seemed to be driven largely by CMV exposure.

V is pared back by 5 bases and J by 1 base, with 8 bases lying between the germline termini. In the germline V gene, CDR1 corresponds to SGHAT and CDR2 to FQNNGV. The CDR3 starts with the cysteine, ends with the phenylalanine, and has 13 residues. Only the CDR3 DNA stays, 39 bases, in frame from base 1. The library was obtained by the immunoSEQ multiplex PCR assay. For the multiplex PCR, a mixture combining 60 forward primers for TCR Vbeta segments and 13 reverse primers for TCR Jbeta segments was used. A multiplex PCR assay on genomic DNA amplified the CDR3 region of rearranged TCR beta genes. Amplified TCR beta libraries were sequenced as 87-base-pair reads on the Illumina HiSeq System. Under the source paper's analysis protocol: Across the roughly 600 repertoires, a later analysis counted tens of millions of unique TCR beta chains, some 11 million of which were shared by at least two donors. Raw reads were error-corrected and collapsed into unique sequences with a nearest-neighbor algorithm that merged closely related sequences to remove PCR and sequencing errors. Alignment of CDR3 sequences to IMGT reference sequences was used to assign V, D and J gene segments. Each retained sequence needed at least a six-nucleotide match to both a V gene segment and a J gene segment. A rearrangement was called productive if the CDR3 had no stop codons and remained in frame with V and J, and every other rearrangement was called non-productive. CDR3 was defined according to IMGT convention as the region running from the second conserved V-encoded cysteine to the conserved J-encoded phenylalanine. In an earlier analysis of around 570 of the donors, sequences lacking an unambiguous match to a single V gene segment were excluded. In an earlier analysis of 587 of the donors, V segments were called functional above 56.7% productive rearrangements and were called segregating when the between-donor standard deviation exceeded 5%. A statistical classification framework was developed to diagnose cytomegalovirus status using the catalog of TCR beta chain sequences. A later analysis assigned V and J genes by comparing TCR nucleotide sequences with IMGT/GENE-DB human TR gene sequences. The TCRdist pipeline was used in a later analysis to assign CDR3 sequences and most-parsimonious VDJ recombination scenarios. In a later analysis, every TCR beta chain was defined by the combination of its CDR3 amino acid sequence and its V-gene family, and reads without a unique V-gene family were dropped. In a later analysis, 450 to 600 highly shared, low-generation-probability nucleotide sequences were removed to address suspected cross-contamination and a sequencing artifact. For each public chain, a later analysis derived a clonal expansion index from normalized ranks of inferred template counts within each repertoire. A later analysis computed generation probabilities with a VDJ recombination model fitted to out-of-frame rearrangements, and checked the results against IGoR. A later analysis scored TCR-TCR, TCR-HLA and TCR-CMV co-occurrence with hypergeometric tests, applying a repertoire-size bias correction to TCR pairs. A later analysis estimated false discovery rates by permuting HLA or CMV assignments 20 times. A later analysis grouped co-occurring TCRs with DBSCAN, adding TCRdist sequence similarity when clustering within HLA-allele-positive subsets. Repertoires with fewer than 30,000 or more than 120,000 public chains, plus five repertoires with anomalous nucleotide sharing, were excluded from co-occurrence clustering. TCRdb provides this immuneACCESS table in a form limited to in-frame rearrangements. Some clones are lacking; in checked studies, under half of them reflect an unresolved V gene, and why the rest are absent is not known. V, J and clone size are taken as reported in that table, and D and trimming were inferred from the DNA itself. Present in this sample are 150,000 to 190,000 clones, roughly four fifths of which were seen just once. Around 1.4% of the sample belongs to the ten largest clones.

Recombination joined TRBV11-2 with TRBJ1-2; possibly the D gene is TRBD1, per 5 matching bases. Specimen: PBMCs. The clonotype originates from a man between 18 and 29 years old in good health and CMV-seronegative. The DNA sequence follows: TGTGCCAGCAGCCAGGGCTTTAACTATGGCTACACCTTC. The encoded protein is CASSQGFNYGYTF.